The present T cell receptor beta chain was sequenced within a study of blood T cell repertoires in COVID-19 (dated by TCRdb to about 2020). About the investigation overall: Samples covering the acute and convalescent phases of COVID-19 were provided by collaborators in the United States, Italy and Spain. Deeply sampled blood TCRbeta repertoires from subjects exposed to, actively infected with, or recovered from COVID-19 were included in the dataset. The prospective study material was composed of cDNA or gDNA derived from T cells, B-cell-depleted T cells, or PBMCs. The samples were drawn from the first 160 participants of the ongoing ImmuneRACE study and from 1,254 subjects provided by 6 global collaborators. The repertoires were released in a freely available public database intended as a resource for research on the immune response to SARS-CoV-2. Sample metadata almost always included a de-identified subject ID, COVID-19 status, age in years and sex. Where available, HLA class I and class II types were obtained from metadata supplied by the sample provider rather than from assay-based typing. The paper as a whole reports these results and caveats: The amount of clinical and demographic metadata varied by source and participant and was provided uncurated.

Each collaborating institution followed its own protocols to collect whole blood in K2EDTA tubes. For TCRbeta analysis, collaborators shipped samples as frozen whole blood, isolated PBMCs, or DNA extracted from either of those sample types. The immunoSEQ Assay, a bias-controlled multiplex PCR, was used to amplify TCRbeta CDR3 regions from genomic DNA. The paper's data handling went like this. Within the assay, amplification of reference gene primers was used to estimate how many nucleated cells each sample contained. To quantify the absolute abundance of each unique TCRbeta CDR3 rearrangement, sequence reads were collapsed and filtered. For each sample, productive Simpson clonality was calculated as the square root of Simpson's diversity index across productive rearrangements. The table comes from immuneACCESS by way of TCRdb, which keeps in-frame sequences with V and J called. Part of the clones is missing from these tables; in studies checked, under half for an unresolved V gene and the rest for unknown reasons. The V and J calls and clone size come from that table; D and trimming were worked out from the DNA. The sample has 90,000 to 120,000 clones on record, roughly 72% of them singletons. Approximately 5.9% of the sample lies in the top ten.

Of note for this clone: Its antigen is still unknown. No base quality information exists; no much larger clone differs at one position.

V loses 3 bases of germline sequence and J loses 6 bases, and the interval between the two ends is 11 bases. The CDR3 numbers 13 residues from cysteine through phenylalanine. Kept here is only the CDR3 DNA, which spans 39 bases and is read in frame from base 1. The germline V gene (reference sequence) yields SGHKS for CDR1 and YYEKEE for CDR2. Specimen: peripheral blood. The sequence links TRBV5-5 to TRBJ2-3; the D segment could be TRBD1, given 6 matching bases. The sequence was collected from an older man with acute or convalescent COVID-19. The CDR3 reads CASSWGDRDTQYF. The nucleotide sequence is given as TGTGCCAGCAGCTGGGGAGACAGGGATACGCAGTATTTT.